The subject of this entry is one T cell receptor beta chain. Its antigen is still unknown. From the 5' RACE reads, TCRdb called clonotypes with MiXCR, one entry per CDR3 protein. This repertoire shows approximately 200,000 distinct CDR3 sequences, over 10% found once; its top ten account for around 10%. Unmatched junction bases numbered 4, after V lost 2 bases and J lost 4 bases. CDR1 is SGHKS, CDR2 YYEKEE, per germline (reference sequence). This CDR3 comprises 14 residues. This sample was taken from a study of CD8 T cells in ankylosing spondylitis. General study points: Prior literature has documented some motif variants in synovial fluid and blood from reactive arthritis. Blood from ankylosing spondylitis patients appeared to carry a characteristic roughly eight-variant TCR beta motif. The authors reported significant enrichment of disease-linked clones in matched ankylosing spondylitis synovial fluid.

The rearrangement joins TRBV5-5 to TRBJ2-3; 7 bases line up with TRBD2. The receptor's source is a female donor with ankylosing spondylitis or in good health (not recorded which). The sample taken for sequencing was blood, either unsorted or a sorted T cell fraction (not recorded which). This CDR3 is CASSFAGAADTQYF. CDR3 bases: TGTGCCAGCAGCTTTGCGGGAGCAGCAGATACGCAGTATTTT.